This T cell receptor beta chain was documented in a study of Graves' ophthalmopathy and Graves' hyperthyroidism. Study-wide results and limits: Among thyroid clonotypes expanded above 0.001 frequency, most also appeared in blood.

Germline V CDR1 and CDR2: LNHNV, YYDKDF (reference sequence). V was cut by 5 bases and J by 2 bases, with 13 bases left in between. The CDR3 is 14 residues long. This clonotype was seen a handful of times. Antigen: not known. Researchers took RNA transcripts and amplified TCR beta CDR3 regions from them. The workflow started with a first-round RT-PCR run with HTBI primers and then moved on to a second-round multiplex PCR. TCRdb called the multiplex PCR reads again in MiXCR, with one record for every CDR3 protein. There are hundreds of thousands of distinct CDR3 sequences in the sample; about 46% occur only once, and approximately 44% lies in the top ten.

The material sequenced was peripheral blood. This TCR was recovered from an adult man with Graves' ophthalmopathy. This rearrangement joins TRBV15 to TRBJ2-7; D is perhaps TRBD1 or TRBD2 (5 bases each). The CDR3 sequence: CATSVRDGPYEQYF. The CDR3 DNA reads TGTGCCACCAGCGTAAGGGACGGACCCTACGAGCAGTACTTC. Together with reference TRBV15 and TRBJ2-7, the CDR3 gives the full variable domain: DAMVIQNPRYQVTQFGKPVTLSCSQTLNHNVMYWYQQKSSQAPKLLFHYYDKDFNNEADTPDNFQSRRPNTSFCFLDIRSPGLGDTAMYLCATSVRDGPYEQYFGPGTRLTVT.